A single sample gave rise to the 21 T cell receptor beta chains below, sequenced in a study of blood T cell repertoires in COVID-19. Produced via immunoSEQ multiplex PCR; TCRdb's table is partial and in-frame only. Of 90,000 to 150,000 clones listed, less than 90% are singletons. The specimen was peripheral blood. The origin of the receptors is a man older than 75 with acute or convalescent COVID-19.

J is TRBJ2-1 and V is TRBV18; 13 bases align to TRBD2. The junction had 2 bases not matched to a gene; V was cut back by 5 bases and J by 10 bases. Germline lookup yields CDR1 KGHSH and CDR2 LQKENI. The CDR3 contains 13 residues. This CDR3 is CASSAGLAGEQFF. The DNA for the CDR3 is TGTGCCAGCTCAGCGGGACTAGCGGGGGAGCAGTTCTTC. Full variable domain (remainder filled in from reference TRBV18 and TRBJ2-1): NAGVMQNPRHLVRRRGQEARLRCSPMKGHSHVYWYRQLPEEGLKFMVYLQKENIIDESGMPKERFSAEFPKEGPSILRIQQVVRGDSAAYFCASSAGLAGEQFFGPGTRLTVL.

The rearrangement uses TRBV19 and TRBJ1-1, with D tentatively TRBD1 (5 bases). V lost 1 base and J 5 bases, leaving 11 bases between the germline ends. The CDR3 sequence is 14 residues long. CDR1 is LNHDA, CDR2 SQIVND, per germline (reference sequence). In nucleotides, the CDR3 is TGTGCCAGTAGTATAGGGGGCCCTGGGACTGAAGCTTTCTTT. Protein product: CASSIGGPGTEAFF.

CDR3 DNA: TGCGCCAGCAGCCCGGGACAGTCTAAGAACACTGAAGCTTTCTTT. Translation: CASSPGQSKNTEAFF. The chain employs TRBV5-1 and TRBJ1-1; 7 bases agree with TRBD1. This CDR3 spans 15 amino acids. The V gene end was trimmed by 4 bases and the J gene end by 1 base; junction bases not matched to a gene: 7. Germline V gene sequence: CDR1 SGHRS, CDR2 YFSETQ.

The chain carries TRBV6-1 and TRBJ1-3; maybe TRBD1 (6 bases). The CDR3 has 16 amino acids. V shed 4 bases and J shed 4 bases, with 17 bases lying between them. Germline V gene data show CDR1 as MNHNS and CDR2 as SASEGT. CDR3 sequence: CASSGRPGVGGNTIYF. CDR3 bases: TGTGCCAGCAGTGGCAGGCCAGGGGTGGGAGGAAACACCATATATTTT.

This clone was detected once. The V gene is TRBV7-2, the J gene TRBJ2-1, with 8 positions matching TRBD2. This CDR3 is built from 15 residues. V shed 5 bases, J shed 0 bases, and the junction held 3 bases outside the gene matches. Per germline, CDR1 SGHTA and CDR2 FQGNSA. The CDR3 nucleotides are TGTGCCAGCAGCCGGGGGGGGAGCTCCTACAATGAGCAGTTCTTC. Its protein product is CASSRGGSSYNEQFF.

CDR3 DNA sequence: TGTGCCAGCAGTACCGCCGGGATTTTATATGAAGCTTTCTTT. Its protein product is CASSTAGILYEAFF. The V gene is TRBV6-5, the J gene TRBJ1-1; D is ambiguous. Germline CDR1 and CDR2: MNHEY and SVGAGI. Between the trimmed V and J ends, which lost 5 bases and 7 bases, there was a span of 17 bases. The CDR3 has 14 residues.

The J gene is TRBJ2-5, the V gene TRBV7-3; TRBD2 is a possible D gene (5 bases). The ends were cut back, 3 bases at V and 0 bases at J, with 5 bases in the middle. This CDR3 is built from 13 residues. Germline V CDR1 and CDR2: SGHTA, FQGTGA. DNA of the CDR3: TGTGCCAGCAGCTTGACTAACCAAGAGACCCAGTACTTC. Encoded protein: CASSLTNQETQYF.

V usage is TRBV9 and J usage is TRBJ2-2; 7 nucleotides match TRBD2. Germline CDR1 reads SGDLS; CDR2 reads YYNGEE. CDR3 length: 17 amino acids. V lost 3 bases, J lost 3 bases, and 11 bases stayed unmatched. CDR3 protein: CASSAPSRRGDTGELFF. In DNA, the CDR3 is TGTGCCAGCAGCGCACCATCACGACGGGGGGACACCGGGGAGCTGTTTTTT.

CDR3 in amino acids: CASSAAGNQPQHF. The DNA for the CDR3 is TGTGCCAGCAGTGCGGCAGGGAACCAGCCCCAGCATTTT. The chain recombines TRBV2 with TRBJ1-5, with a tentative D call TRBD1 (5 bases). V lost 4 bases and J lost 7, with 11 bases in between. Germline loops: CDR1 SNHLY, CDR2 FYNNEI. The CDR3 is 13 residues long.

The CDR3: CASSEMGQGRTDTQYF. The CDR3 DNA reads as TGTGCCAGCAGTGAGATGGGGCAGGGCCGCACAGATACGCAGTATTTT. The chain joins TRBV6-1 to TRBJ2-3; D perhaps matches TRBD1 (5 bases). Germline CDR1 is MNHNS and CDR2 is SASEGT. The CDR3 length is 16 residues. The V end was cut by 3 bases, the J end by 1 base, with 14 bases between.

The chain recombines TRBV9 with TRBJ1-1, with 7 bases lining up with TRBD1. Germline CDR1 and CDR2: SGDLS and YYNGEE. The CDR3 runs 13 residues. The J segment lost 8 bases and the V segment lost 3 bases, leaving 7 bases of the junction unmatched. CDR3 bases: TGTGCCAGCAGCGACAGAGACAGGGAAGAAGCTTTCTTT. Translating it yields CASSDRDREEAFF.

The V call is TRBV5-4, the J call TRBJ1-6, with TRBD1 matching over 12 bases. Trimming at V came to 1 base and at J to 9 bases, leaving 5 bases not matched to a gene. CDR3 length: 16 amino acids. Germline V gene lookup returns CDR1 SGHNT and CDR2 YYREEE (reference sequence). The CDR3 sequence: CASSLSRDRGPSPLHF. The CDR3 DNA reads TGTGCCAGCAGCTTGTCTAGGGACAGGGGGCCTTCACCCCTCCACTTT.

The rearrangement uses TRBV5-1 and TRBJ1-2, with D possibly being TRBD1 (6 bases). This CDR3 spans 14 amino acids. Per the germline V gene, CDR1 is SGHRS and CDR2 is YFSETQ. The V end was cut by 1 base, the J end by 4 bases, with 11 bases between. In nucleotides, the CDR3 is TGCGCCAGCAGCTTGTCAGGGGCCCTCTATGGCTACACCTTC. It codes for CASSLSGALYGYTF.

The chain is built from TRBV5-8 and TRBJ1-2; D is perhaps TRBD1 (5 bases). V shed 1 base and J shed 7 bases, with 17 bases lying between them. The CDR3 contains 15 residues. Germline assignment: CDR1 SGHTS and CDR2 YDEGEE. CDR3 coding DNA: TGTGCCAGCAGCTTGTTAGGCCAGGGCGCGGTTGGCTACACCTTC. Translation: CASSLLGQGAVGYTF.

The V and J genes are TRBV27 and TRBJ1-5; D gene unclear. Deletions cut 1 base from V and 2 bases from J, with 15 bases between. This CDR3 has 17 amino acids. Germline V gives CDR1 MNHEY, CDR2 SMNVEV (reference sequence). CDR3 sequence reads: CASSLLSVGQGNQPQHF. Here the CDR3 DNA reads TGTGCCAGCAGTTTATTATCCGTTGGGCAGGGCAATCAGCCCCAGCATTTT.

A single count supports this clone. The chain joins TRBV6-5 to TRBJ1-4; 7 bases agree with TRBD1. Germline V gives CDR1 MNHEY, CDR2 SVGAGI. The CDR3 spans 14 residues. Unmatched junction bases numbered 4, after V lost 6 bases and J lost 3 bases. The CDR3 sequence: CASRPTGPNEKLFF. In DNA form, the CDR3 reads TGTGCCAGCAGGCCGACAGGGCCTAATGAAAAACTGTTTTTT.

The genes are TRBV29-1 and TRBJ2-5; D call uncertain. V lost 6 bases and J lost 5, with 7 bases in between. Germline-derived CDR1 and CDR2 are SQVTM and ANQGSEA. CDR3 length: 10 amino acids. The CDR3 region has the DNA TGCAGCGTCGCTCAGGAGACCCAGTACTTC. Encoded protein: CSVAQETQYF.

The chain carries TRBV19 and TRBJ2-1, with D uncertain. Germline loops: CDR1 LNHDA, CDR2 SQIVND (reference sequence). Trimming cost V 4 bases and J 6 bases, with 16 bases left between them. This CDR3 region has 15 residues. Here the CDR3 DNA reads TGTGCCAGTAGTAACGGTATCCTCGTGTTCAATGAGCAGTTCTTC. Translating gives CASSNGILVFNEQFF.

This rearrangement joins TRBV20-1 to TRBJ1-2; D is undetermined. V gave up 3 bases and J gave up 8 bases, with 10 bases separating them. Germline CDR1 reads DFQATT; CDR2 reads SNEGSKA (reference sequence). The CDR3 is made up of 11 amino acids. The CDR3 DNA follows: TGCAGTGCTAGGATGGACTCGGGCTACACCTTC. This sequence encodes CSARMDSGYTF.

For the CDR3, the DNA is TGTGCCAGCAGTTATGTGGGCGGGCGACTTGGGGAGCTGTTTTTT. This translates into CASSYVGGRLGELFF. The rearrangement links TRBV6-5 to TRBJ2-2; D is possibly TRBD2 (5 bases). The CDR3 has 15 residues. With 3 bases removed from V and 8 bases from J, the gap between germline ends came to 16 bases. CDR1 MNHEY and CDR2 SVGAGI come from the germline V gene.

The V gene is TRBV4-1, the J gene TRBJ2-3; 7 bases map to TRBD1. The V gene's germline CDR1 is MGHRA and CDR2 YSYEKL. J lost 0 bases, V lost 4 bases, and 7 bases had no gene match. The CDR3 spans 16 residues. CDR3 protein: CASSRQGVISTDTQYF. The CDR3 nucleotides are TGCGCCAGCAGCCGCCAGGGGGTCATAAGCACAGATACGCAGTATTTT.